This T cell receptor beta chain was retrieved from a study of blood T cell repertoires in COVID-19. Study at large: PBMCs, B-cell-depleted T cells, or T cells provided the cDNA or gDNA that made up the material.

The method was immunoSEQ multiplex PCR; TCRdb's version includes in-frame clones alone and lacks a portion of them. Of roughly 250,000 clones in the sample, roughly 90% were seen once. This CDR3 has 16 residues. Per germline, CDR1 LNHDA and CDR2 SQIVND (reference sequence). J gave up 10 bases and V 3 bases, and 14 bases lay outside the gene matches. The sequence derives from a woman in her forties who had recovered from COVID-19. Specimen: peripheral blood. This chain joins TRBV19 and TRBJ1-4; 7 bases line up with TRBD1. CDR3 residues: CASSIPGERGRGKLFF. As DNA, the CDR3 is TGTGCCAGTAGTATCCCGGGCGAGAGGGGGCGCGGAAAACTGTTTTTT. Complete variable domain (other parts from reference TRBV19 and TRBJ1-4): DGGITQSPKYLFRKEGQNVTLSCEQNLNHDAMYWYRQDPGQGLRLIYYSQIVNDFQKGDIAEGYSVSREKKESFPLTVTSAQKNPTAFYLCASSIPGERGRGKLFFGSGTQLSVL.